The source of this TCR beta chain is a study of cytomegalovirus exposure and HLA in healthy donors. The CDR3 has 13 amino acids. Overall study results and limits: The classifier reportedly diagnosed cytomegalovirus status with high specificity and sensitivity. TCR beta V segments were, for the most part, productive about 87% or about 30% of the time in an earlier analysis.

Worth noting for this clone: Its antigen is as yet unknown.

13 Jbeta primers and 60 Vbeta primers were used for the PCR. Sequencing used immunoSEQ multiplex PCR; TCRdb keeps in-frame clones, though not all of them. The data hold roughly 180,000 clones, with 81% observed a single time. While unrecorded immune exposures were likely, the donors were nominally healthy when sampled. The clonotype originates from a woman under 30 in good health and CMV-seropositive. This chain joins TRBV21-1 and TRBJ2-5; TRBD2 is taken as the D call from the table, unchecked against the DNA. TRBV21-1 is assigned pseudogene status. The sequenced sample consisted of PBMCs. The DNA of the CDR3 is TGTGCCAGCAGCAAGAATTGTGAGGAGACCCAGTACTTC. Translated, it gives CASSKNCEETQYF.